This T cell receptor beta chain was sequenced in a study of T cell responses to AZD1222 COVID-19 vaccine. Study-wide results and caveats: Donors skewed white British and female; clonal diversity was possibly underestimated. Only 5 to 7 AZD1222 recipients were seropositive at baseline.

Notes on this clone: Antigen unknown.

The CDR3 sequence is 16 residues long. V lost 2 bases, J lost 4 bases, and 15 bases lay in between. From germline, CDR1 is SGHVS and CDR2 FNYEAQ. Some clones are missing from TCRdb's copy, which holds only in-frame ones; the method was immunoSEQ multiplex PCR. The table records about 130,000 clones, about 89% of them present only once. This TCR was sampled from an adult in good health. The sequences come from peripheral blood, collected on day 0 of AZD1222 vaccination. This chain connects TRBV7-6 to TRBJ2-1; possibly TRBD2 for D (6 bases). The CDR3 coding sequence is TGTGCCAGCAGCTTAACAGTTATAGCGGAATACAATGAGCAGTTCTTC. It yields the protein CASSLTVIAEYNEQFF.